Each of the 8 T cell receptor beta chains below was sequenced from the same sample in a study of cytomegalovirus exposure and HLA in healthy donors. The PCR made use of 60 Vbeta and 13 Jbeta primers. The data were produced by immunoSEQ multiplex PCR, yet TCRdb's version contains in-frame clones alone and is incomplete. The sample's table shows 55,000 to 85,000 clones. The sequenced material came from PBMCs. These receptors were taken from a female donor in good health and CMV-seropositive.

DNA for the CDR3: TGTGCCAGCTCCCCCTTGGAGGGGGGGGACACCGGGGAGCTGTTTTTT. It encodes CASSPLEGGDTGELFF. The chain combines TRBV18 with TRBJ2-2, with D perhaps TRBD2 (7 bases). Germline V gives CDR1 KGHSH, CDR2 LQKENI. The V end was cut by 6 bases, the J end by 3 bases, with 17 bases between. The CDR3 is 16 residues long. The variable domain in full, with the rest retrieved from reference TRBV18 and TRBJ2-2, is NAGVMQNPRHLVRRRGQEARLRCSPMKGHSHVYWYRQLPEEGLKFMVYLQKENIIDESGMPKERFSAEFPKEGPSILRIQQVVRGDSAAYFCASSPLEGGDTGELFFGEGSRLTVL.

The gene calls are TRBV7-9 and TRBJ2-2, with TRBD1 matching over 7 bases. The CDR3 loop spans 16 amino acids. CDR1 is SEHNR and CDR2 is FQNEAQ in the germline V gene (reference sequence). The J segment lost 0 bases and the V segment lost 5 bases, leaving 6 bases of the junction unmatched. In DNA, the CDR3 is TGTGCCAGCAGCCGACCGGGACAGTCGAACACCGGGGAGCTGTTTTTT. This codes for CASSRPGQSNTGELFF.

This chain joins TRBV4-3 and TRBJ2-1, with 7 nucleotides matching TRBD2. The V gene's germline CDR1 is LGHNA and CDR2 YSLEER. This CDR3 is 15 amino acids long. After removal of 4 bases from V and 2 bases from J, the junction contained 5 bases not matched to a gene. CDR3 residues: CASSPTRGAYNEQFF. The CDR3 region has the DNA TGCGCCAGCAGCCCGACTCGGGGGGCCTACAATGAGCAGTTCTTC.

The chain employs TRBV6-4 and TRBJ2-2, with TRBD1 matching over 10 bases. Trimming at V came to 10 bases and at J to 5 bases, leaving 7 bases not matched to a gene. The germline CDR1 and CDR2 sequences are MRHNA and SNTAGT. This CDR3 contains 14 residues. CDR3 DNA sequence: TGTGCCACCAAGACAGGGGGCGAAACCGGGGAGCTGTTTTTT. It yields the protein CATKTGGETGELFF.

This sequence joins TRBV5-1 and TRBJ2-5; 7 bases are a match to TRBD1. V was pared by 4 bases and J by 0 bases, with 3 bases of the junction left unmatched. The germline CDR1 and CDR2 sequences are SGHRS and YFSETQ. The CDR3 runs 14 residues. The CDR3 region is CASSSGQDQETQYF. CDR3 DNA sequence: TGCGCCAGCAGCAGCGGACAGGACCAAGAGACCCAGTACTTC.

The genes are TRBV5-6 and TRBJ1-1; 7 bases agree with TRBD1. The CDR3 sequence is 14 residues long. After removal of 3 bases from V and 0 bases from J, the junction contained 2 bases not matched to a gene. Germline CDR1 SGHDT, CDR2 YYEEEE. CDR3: CASSSTGMNTEAFF. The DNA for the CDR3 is TGTGCCAGCAGCTCGACAGGGATGAACACTGAAGCTTTCTTT.

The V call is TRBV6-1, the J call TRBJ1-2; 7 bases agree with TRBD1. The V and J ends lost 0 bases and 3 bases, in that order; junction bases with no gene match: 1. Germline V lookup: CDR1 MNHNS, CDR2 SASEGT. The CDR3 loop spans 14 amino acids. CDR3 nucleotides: TGTGCCAGCAGTGAAGCTGACAGGGACTATGGCTACACCTTC. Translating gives CASSEADRDYGYTF.

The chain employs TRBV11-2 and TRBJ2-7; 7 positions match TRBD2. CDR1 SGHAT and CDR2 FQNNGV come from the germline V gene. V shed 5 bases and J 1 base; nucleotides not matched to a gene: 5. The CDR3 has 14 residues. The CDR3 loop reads CASSLGGGSYEQYF. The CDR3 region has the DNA TGTGCCAGCAGCCTGGGGGGAGGGTCCTACGAGCAGTACTTC. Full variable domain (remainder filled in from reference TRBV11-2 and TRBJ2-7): EAGVAQSPRYKIIEKRQSVAFWCNPISGHATLYWYQQILGQGPKLLIQFQNNGVVDDSQLPKDRFSAERLKGVDSTLKIQPAKLEDSAVYLCASSLGGGSYEQYFGPGTRLTVT.